These 24 T cell receptor beta chains originate from one sample sequenced in a study of blood T cell repertoires in COVID-19. Sequencing was performed with immunoSEQ multiplex PCR; in TCRdb, only in-frame clones are kept and a portion is missing. Seen here are roughly 70,000 clones, 88% observed once, and the top ten hold 1.1% to 1.5%. Sequences were obtained from peripheral blood. The source is a human donor in a cohort sampled during active COVID-19.

V gene TRBV4-2 combines with J gene TRBJ2-1; no definite D call. The germline gives CDR1 LGHNA, CDR2 YNFKEQ. Deletions cut 0 bases from V and 5 bases from J, with 11 bases between. The CDR3 is 15 residues long. This chain's CDR3 is CASSQDPGYHNEQFF. As DNA, the CDR3 is TGTGCCAGCAGCCAAGACCCCGGGTACCACAATGAGCAGTTCTTC.

The chain couples TRBV7-6 to TRBJ1-2; TRBD1 aligns across 7 bases. Germline assignment: CDR1 SGHVS and CDR2 FNYEAQ. Trimming removed 6 bases from V and 6 bases from J; junction bases left unmatched: 10. The CDR3 runs to 14 residues. In DNA form, the CDR3 reads TGTGCCAGCAGTCGACAGGGAGCTTCTGATGGCTACACCTTC. Its translation is CASSRQGASDGYTF. The entire variable domain, with the rest obtained from reference TRBV7-6 and TRBJ1-2, is as follows: GAGVSQSPRYKVTKRGQDVALRCDPISGHVSLYWYRQALGQGPEFLTYFNYEAQQDKSGLPNDRFSAERPEGSISTLTIQRTEQRDSAMYRCASSRQGASDGYTFGSGTRLTVV.

The rearrangement links TRBV10-3 to TRBJ1-3; 7 bases are shared with TRBD1. Trimming at V came to 4 bases and at J to 0 bases, leaving 6 bases not matched to a gene. This CDR3 comprises 16 residues. The germline CDR1 and CDR2 sequences are ENHRY and SYGVKD. The CDR3 coding sequence is TGTGCCATCAGTGGACAGGGAGTGCTCTCTGGAAACACCATATATTTT. This encodes CAISGQGVLSGNTIYF.

This clone has a single count. The rearrangement links TRBV9 to TRBJ2-5; 7 positions agree with TRBD2. Unmatched junction bases numbered 6, after V lost 0 bases and J lost 4 bases. The germline V gene has CDR1 SGDLS and CDR2 YYNGEE. CDR3 length equals 15 residues. This chain's CDR3 is CASSVASGGGETQYF. CDR3 sequence (DNA): TGTGCCAGCAGCGTAGCCTCGGGAGGTGGAGAGACCCAGTACTTC.

A single count supports this clone. The rearrangement uses TRBV15 and TRBJ1-4, with 10 bases that match TRBD1. Germline CDR1 is LNHNV and CDR2 is YYDKDF (reference sequence). The CDR3 runs to 15 residues. V dropped 3 bases and J dropped 6; count of bases not matched to a gene: 4. Here the CDR3 reads CATSRSGTGDEKLFF. The CDR3 DNA reads as TGTGCCACCAGCAGGTCCGGGACAGGGGATGAAAAACTGTTTTTT. Full variable domain (outside the CDR3, taken from reference TRBV15 and TRBJ1-4): DAMVIQNPRYQVTQFGKPVTLSCSQTLNHNVMYWYQQKSSQAPKLLFHYYDKDFNNEADTPDNFQSRRPNTSFCFLDIRSPGLGDTAMYLCATSRSGTGDEKLFFGSGTQLSVL.

This clone was seen only once. One junction end disagrees with the germline gene, perhaps due to a read error. V and J are TRBV14 and TRBJ1-1; maybe TRBD1 (6 bases). CDR1 SGHDN and CDR2 FVKESK come from the germline V gene. The CDR3 length is 14 residues. CDR3 region: CASSQASLGTNPSF. The CDR3 coding sequence is TGTGCCAGCAGCCAAGCCTCCCTCGGGACAAACCCTTCTTTT.

The chain recombines TRBV19 with TRBJ1-1; the match to TRBD1 covers 8 bases. Germline V gene lookup returns CDR1 LNHDA and CDR2 SQIVND (reference sequence). V lost 8 bases to trimming and J lost 2 bases; unmatched junction nucleotides: 7. The CDR3 contains 14 residues. The CDR3 protein is CASSQGAYNTEAFF. The CDR3 nucleotides read TGTGCCAGTTCGCAGGGGGCATATAACACTGAAGCTTTCTTT.

The chain employs TRBV6-5 and TRBJ2-3; weak D call: TRBD2 (6 bases). CDR3 length: 14 residues. Looked up from germline, CDR1 is MNHEY and CDR2 is SVGAGI. The ends were cut back, 4 bases at V and 3 bases at J, with 11 bases in the middle. CDR3 coding DNA: TGTGCCAGCAGTTTGGAGGGGCCGACAGATACGCAGTATTTT. Its protein product is CASSLEGPTDTQYF.

In this sample, this clone turned up once. The chain couples TRBV3-1 (or the pseudogene TRBV3-2) to TRBJ2-1; no clear D. The CDR3 has 16 residues. The V gene lost 4 bases and the J gene lost 0 bases, with 13 bases spanning the gap. CDR1 is LGHDT and CDR2 is YNNKEL in the germline V gene (reference sequence). CDR3 loop: CASSLRRPSSYNEQFF. CDR3 bases: TGTGCCAGCAGCCTGCGGCGCCCCAGCTCCTACAATGAGCAGTTCTTC.

The chain is built from TRBV2 and TRBJ2-7, with TRBD2 as a possible D gene (5 bases). Deletions cut 7 bases from V and 0 bases from J, with 13 bases between. The CDR3 has 14 residues. Germline CDR1 SNHLY, CDR2 FYNNEI. The DNA of the CDR3 is TGTGCCAGCAAAGTACTAGTAGGCTCCTACGAGCAGTACTTC. It translates to CASKVLVGSYEQYF.

The sample holds one count of this clone. The chain has TRBV28 and TRBJ1-2, with no clear D. Looked up from germline, CDR1 is MDHEN and CDR2 is SYDVKM. The CDR3 is 11 amino acids. V was shortened by 6 bases and J by 7 bases, with 9 bases between the two germline ends. CDR3 sequence (DNA): TGTGCCAGCAGGCCCAGGTTTGGCTACACCTTC. This codes for CASRPRFGYTF.

The V call is TRBV30, the J call TRBJ1-5, with D perhaps matching TRBD1 (5 bases). CDR1 and CDR2 from the germline V gene are GTSNPN and SVGIG (reference sequence). V lost 0 bases and J 8 bases, leaving 11 bases between the germline ends. The CDR3 totals 13 residues. CDR3 bases: TGTGCCTGGAGTGTAGGAGGGACGGAGCCCCAGCATTTT. Translated, it gives CAWSVGGTEPQHF.

This chain connects TRBV7-9 to TRBJ2-2; a weak D match, TRBD1 (5 bases). Deletions cut 5 bases from V and 1 base from J, with 14 bases between. The CDR3 totals 16 residues. CDR1 SEHNR and CDR2 FQNEAQ come from the germline V gene (reference sequence). This CDR3 is CASSPPARENTGELFF. DNA for the CDR3: TGTGCCAGCAGCCCCCCTGCCAGGGAGAACACCGGGGAGCTGTTTTTT.

The J gene is TRBJ2-5, the V gene TRBV29-1, with 7 bases identical to TRBD1. The junction had 9 bases not matched to a gene; V was cut back by 4 bases and J by 4 bases. This CDR3 has 14 amino acids. CDR1 and CDR2 from the germline V gene are SQVTM and ANQGSEA. The CDR3 nucleotides are TGCAGCGTTGTAAGACAGGGCTGGTTAGAGACCCAGTACTTC. It specifies CSVVRQGWLETQYF.

This chain joins TRBV24-1 and TRBJ2-3, with 7 bases lining up with TRBD2. The CDR3 spans 17 residues. CDR1 is KGHDR, CDR2 SFDVKD, per germline. V trimming: 4 bases; J trimming: 6 bases; junction bases outside the gene matches: 15. CDR3: CATSDSTGGGLGDTQYF. The CDR3 DNA is TGTGCCACCAGTGACTCAACGGGGGGAGGGCTAGGGGATACGCAGTATTTT.

The count of this clone is one. The chain uses TRBV5-1 and TRBJ2-3; the D is unclear. Trimming left V 0 bases short and J 4 bases short, with 15 bases between. This CDR3 is built from 16 residues. Germline-derived CDR1 and CDR2 are SGHRS and YFSETQ. CDR3 nucleotide sequence: TGCGCCAGCAGCTTGGCCCCCGGCGGTGTGGCAGATACGCAGTATTTT. It specifies CASSLAPGGVADTQYF.

This chain joins TRBV28 and TRBJ2-5, with D perhaps matching TRBD1 (5 bases). CDR3 length: 13 residues. The germline V gene encodes CDR1 MDHEN and CDR2 SYDVKM. Trimming took 8 bases from V and 5 from J, leaving 15 bases between them. Here the CDR3 DNA reads TGTGCCAGCTTCGGCAGGGCTTGGGAGACCCAGTACTTC. It codes for CASFGRAWETQYF.

The rearrangement uses TRBV19 and TRBJ2-1; 7 bases are shared with TRBD2. The V and J ends lost 4 bases and 0 bases, in that order; junction bases with no gene match: 6. The CDR3 totals 16 residues. Germline V gene lookup returns CDR1 LNHDA and CDR2 SQIVND (reference sequence). The DNA of the CDR3 is TGTGCCAGTAGTAGCCCAGGCGGGAGCTCCTACAATGAGCAGTTCTTC. Residues: CASSSPGGSSYNEQFF.

CDR3 in amino acids: CASSIPTGNEKLFF. CDR3 DNA sequence: TGTGCCAGTAGTATCCCTACAGGGAATGAAAAACTGTTTTTT. The gene calls are TRBV19 and TRBJ1-4; tentative D call: TRBD1 (6 bases). The germline V gene has CDR1 LNHDA and CDR2 SQIVND (reference sequence). The CDR3 runs 14 residues. Trimming took 3 bases from V and 5 from J, leaving 10 bases between them.

This clone was seen a single time. V and J are TRBV5-1 and TRBJ2-2; 8 nucleotides line up with TRBD2. The trim removed 2 bases at V and 6 bases at J, leaving 9 bases unmatched. The CDR3 sequence is 16 residues long. The germline CDR1 and CDR2 sequences are SGHRS and YFSETQ. For the CDR3, the DNA is TGCGCCAGCAGCTTAGGGAGTTCTAGCGGGCCCGGGGAGCTGTTTTTT. Amino acid sequence: CASSLGSSSGPGELFF.

The chain combines TRBV2 with TRBJ2-7; TRBD1 aligns across 7 bases. The V and J ends lost 6 bases and 0 bases, in that order; junction bases with no gene match: 8. The length of the CDR3 is 15 residues. Germline assignment: CDR1 SNHLY and CDR2 FYNNEI. The chain's CDR3 is CASRDSTGSSYEQYV. In DNA, the CDR3 is TGTGCCAGCAGAGATTCGACAGGGAGCTCCTACGAGCAGTACGTC.

The V gene is TRBV7-2, the J gene TRBJ1-5; D may be TRBD1 (6 bases). Germline V lookup: CDR1 SGHTA, CDR2 FQGNSA. Trimming stripped 1 base from V and 6 bases from J, with 13 bases between. The CDR3 covers 15 residues. In DNA, the CDR3 is TGTGCCAGCAGCTTAGTAGGGGGTGGCGGTCAGCCCCAGCATTTT. Amino acids: CASSLVGGGGQPQHF.

This clone was detected only once. The J gene is TRBJ2-1, the V gene TRBV20-1; 9 nucleotides align to TRBD1. Germline-derived CDR1 and CDR2 are DFQATT and SNEGSKA (reference sequence). The trim removed 6 bases at V and 14 bases at J, leaving 8 bases unmatched. The length of the CDR3 is 11 residues. In DNA form, the CDR3 reads TGCAGTGCAACGAGGGGGACAGGGAAGTTCTTC. It is translated as CSATRGTGKFF.

The chain couples TRBV25-1 to TRBJ2-5, with 7 bases identical to TRBD1. Unmatched junction bases numbered 5, after V lost 3 bases and J lost 1 base. The CDR3 totals 15 residues. From germline, CDR1 is MGHDK and CDR2 SYGVNS. The chain's CDR3 is CASSDNQGVQETQYF. The CDR3 DNA follows: TGTGCCAGCAGTGACAACCAGGGGGTCCAAGAGACCCAGTACTTC.